The source of this TCR beta chain is a study of low-dose radiotherapy and immunotherapy resistance in tumors (dated by TCRdb to between 2021 and 2022). A note on the overall study: In Cohort 1, each fraction delivered 0.5 Gy every 2 weeks, and the prescribed total PTV dose was 6.5 Gy. No randomization into treatment groups was done for the people taking part in the trial. In Cohort 2, 1 Gy per fraction was delivered every two weeks, for a total of 13 Gy over 26 weeks. Patients were given nivolumab as a 240 mg flat dose every two weeks and ipilimumab at 1 mg/kg every six weeks, with both drugs delivered intravenously. Starting on cycle 1 day 1, patients took 300 mg of aspirin by mouth once a day for four cycles. Cyclophosphamide 200 mg/m2 was given intravenously every two weeks, one day before each radiation and immunotherapy administration. Eight patients were included in the translational analysis, namely three from the first dose cohort plus the first five from the second dose cohort.

Sequencing was performed on an Illumina HiSeq 2500. First-strand cDNA was synthesized using Superscript III and a set of TRAV- and TRBV-specific primers, so that both TCRalpha and TCRbeta chains were covered. TCRs were amplified with Phusion for 20 to 25 PCR cycles, with a constant-region primer paired with the adapter attached to the V primers. Amplification of the isolated mRNA was done with the MessageAmp II aRNA Amplification Kit, which involved an approximately 15-hour in vitro transcription at 37 degrees C. mRNA for TCR sequencing was isolated with the Dynabeads mRNA DIRECT Purification Kit. Indexed Illumina adapters were added in a second Phusion PCR of 20 to 30 cycles, after which AMPure XP beads were used to purify the products. The original methods were these. Custom Perl scripts pooled TCR sequences encoding the same protein, removed out-of-frame sequences and computed each clonotype's abundance. TCR sequences supported by only a single read were excluded from analysis. Shannon entropy, Gini index, clonality, richness, and the frequency of TCRs shared between repertoires were included as repertoire metrics. The public reads were reanalyzed by TCRdb: fastp trimming at Q25, MiXCR alignment, in-frame beta chains only. Rows with a matching CDR3 protein are joined into one entry that keeps the most common DNA and genes. In this record, the V and J calls reflect TCRdb's handling and not the investigators' own analysis. Here the sample has tens of thousands of distinct CDR3 sequences; 26% occur a single time. Of the sample, around 6.7% is held by the ten largest clones.

In the paper's terms, the time point label means: before trial treatment. Donors were enrolled in RACIN, a single-arm phase I dose-escalation trial in which nivolumab, ipilimumab, aspirin, low-dose cyclophosphamide and low-dose radiotherapy were combined. Patients with advanced, TIL-negative solid tumors were considered eligible. This clonotype was seen repeatedly, ten times or more. No cognate antigen has been identified for it. No base quality information exists; no much larger clone differs at one position. From V the trimming removes 2 bases and from J it removes 6 bases, while the gene matches leave 11 bases of the junction unaccounted for. CDR1 and CDR2, looked up from the germline V gene, are SGHTA and FQGNSA. The CDR3, cysteine through phenylalanine, is 17 amino acids long. Just the 51-base CDR3 DNA is kept, in frame starting at base 1.

The sample was PBMCs, taken before treatment. This chain joins TRBV7-2 to TRBJ2-1, with 9 junctional bases fitting TRBD2. The receptor was isolated from a male donor with rectosigmoid adenocarcinoma. The nucleotide sequence is given as TGTGCCAGCAGCTTAATCGGTAGTAGCGGGAGCATCAATGAGCAGTTCTTC. Protein translation: CASSLIGSSGSINEQFF.